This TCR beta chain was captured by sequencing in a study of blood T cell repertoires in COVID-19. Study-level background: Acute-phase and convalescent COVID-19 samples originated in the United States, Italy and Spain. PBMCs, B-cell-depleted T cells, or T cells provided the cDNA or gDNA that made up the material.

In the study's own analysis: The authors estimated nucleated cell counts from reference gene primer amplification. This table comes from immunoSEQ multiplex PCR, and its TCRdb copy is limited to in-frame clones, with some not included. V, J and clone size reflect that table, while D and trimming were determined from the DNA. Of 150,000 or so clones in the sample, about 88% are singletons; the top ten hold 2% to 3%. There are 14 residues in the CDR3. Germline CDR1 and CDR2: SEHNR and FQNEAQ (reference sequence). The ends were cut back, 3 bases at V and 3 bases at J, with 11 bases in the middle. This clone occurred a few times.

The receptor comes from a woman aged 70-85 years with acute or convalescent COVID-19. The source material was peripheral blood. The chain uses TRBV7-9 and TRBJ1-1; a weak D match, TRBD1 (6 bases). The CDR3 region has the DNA TGTGCCAGCAGCTTTTCGCAGGGGTACACTGAAGCTTTCTTT. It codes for CASSFSQGYTEAFF.